This T cell receptor beta chain was recorded in a study of T cells in Graves' hyperthyroidism and ophthalmopathy. As to this clonotype: A much larger clone sits a single nucleotide away, making a read error possible.

CDR1 is MDHEN, CDR2 SYDVKM, per germline. Deletions cut 5 bases from V and 4 bases from J, with 20 bases between. The CDR3 has 16 amino acids. Amplified regions were TCR beta CDR3 sequences from RNA transcripts. A set of HTBI primers served as the primers for a first-round RT-PCR of the TCR CDR3. Each CDR3 protein gets one entry after TCRdb re-called the multiplex PCR reads with MiXCR. The sample lists about 250,000 distinct CDR3 sequences, around 15% occurring once. The origin of this receptor is a woman aged 45-59 years with Graves' hyperthyroidism that later progressed to Graves' ophthalmopathy. This chain connects TRBV28 to TRBJ1-2, with a weak D call TRBD1 (5 bases). Material for sequencing was blood. CDR3 nucleotide sequence: TGTGCCAGCAGTGCCCGGACATTCTTAGGAAGCTATGGCTACACCTTC. Translating it yields CASSARTFLGSYGYTF.